This T cell receptor beta chain was recovered during a study of T cells in tumors after PD-1 blockade. Study at large: A subset received ongoing vismodegib 150 mg daily alongside anti-PD-1 therapy. Mean per blood sample: 113,528 templates (24,679-257,772), about 40,000 unique clonotypes.

Study outcomes and limitations: Some novel exhausted tumor clones appeared in pre-treatment blood, suggesting peripheral recruitment.

Input was roughly 616 ng to 6,004 ng of genomic DNA from tumor or blood. Assay used: immunoSEQ multiplex PCR; TCRdb lists only in-frame clones, some missing. The sample lists tens of thousands of clones, around 85% occurring once. Germline V CDR1 and CDR2: SGHRS, YFSETQ. V was trimmed by 4 bases and J by 4 bases, leaving 20 bases between them. CDR3 length equals 16 residues. Concerning this clone: Antigen specificity is unknown.

The TCR comes from a human donor with advanced basal cell or squamous cell carcinoma (not recorded which). The J gene is TRBJ2-5, the V gene TRBV5-1, with D perhaps TRBD1 (5 bases). The input for sequencing was PBMCs, taken before anti-PD-1 therapy. The chain's CDR3 is CASSEVYQGTGETQYF. In nucleotides, the CDR3 is TGCGCCAGCAGCGAAGTGTACCAGGGTACTGGAGAGACCCAGTACTTC.